Each of the 8 T cell receptor delta chains below was sequenced from the same sample in a study of gamma-delta chains in newborns, infants, children (dated by TCRdb to about 2019). TCRdb names Illumina MiSeq as the instrument used. For TCRdb, the public reads were processed anew by CATT, and duplicate DNA sequences were folded into one row. A total of 3,000 to 4,500 delta-chain clones appear in this sample, roughly 0.6% of them only once. The ten largest clones add up to more than 13% of the sample. The sequenced sample consisted of blood. Source of these receptors: a child who was a newborn, infant or young child, either healthy, febrile or measles-vaccinated (not recorded which).

This clone came up a few times. A read error likely explains why the TCRdb protein, taken from a much larger clone, differs from this DNA's translation at residue 10; the protein shown is translated from the DNA. This sequence joins TRDV1 and TRDJ1; the D is unclear. Germline CDR1 TSWWSYY, CDR2 QGS. This CDR3 spans 20 amino acids. V dropped 0 bases and J dropped 0 bases, with 23 bases sitting between them. Here the CDR3 DNA reads TGTGCTCTTGGGGAACTAGTAATGGCAGCATACAGCGTGTACACCGATAAACTCATCTTT. Translation: CALGELVMAAYSVYTDKLIF.

As to this clone: The amino acid sequence in TCRdb belongs to a much larger clone and departs from this DNA's translation at residue 7, likely a sequencing read error; the sequence shown is translated from the DNA. V gene TRDV2 combines with J gene TRDJ3; D uncertain. Germline-derived CDR1 and CDR2 are GEAIGNYY and EKD. This CDR3 is 16 amino acids long. V dropped 0 bases and J dropped 4 bases, with 9 bases sitting between them. This CDR3 reads CACDTAEAWDTRQMFF. The DNA for the CDR3 is TGTGCCTGTGACACCGCCGAGGCATGGGACACCCGACAGATGTTTTTC.

This clone was detected a few times. With a far larger clone one base away, a read error is the likely cause. Other DNA sequences in the same sample also yield this CDR3. The chain links TRDV2 to TRDJ3; 11 bases align to TRDD3. V lost 4 bases and J lost 1; bases outside the gene matches: 8. Germline CDR1 GEAIGNYY, CDR2 EKD. The CDR3 loop spans 19 amino acids. CDR3 DNA sequence: TGTGCCTGTGATACTGTACTGGGGGATATATCCTGGGACACCCGACAGATGTTTTTC. Translated, it gives CACDTVLGDISWDTRQMFF.

This clone was counted between two and nine times. This DNA translates differently at residue 9 from the TCRdb protein, which is that of a much larger clone; a read error is likely, and the protein shown is the DNA's own translation. The V call is TRDV2, the J call TRDJ2; TRDD3 agrees at 10 bases. The CDR3 runs to 14 residues. Trimming took 3 bases from V and 6 from J; bases not matched to a gene: 3. Germline V gene sequence: CDR1 GEAIGNYY, CDR2 EKD. CDR3 loop: CACDVLGDAAQLFF. The CDR3 DNA reads TGTGCCTGTGACGTACTGGGGGATGCAGCACAACTCTTCTTT.

This clone was observed a handful of times. This likely traces to a read error, being one base from a far larger clone. The chain uses TRDV2 and TRDJ3; 11 bases map to TRDD3. Germline values: CDR1 GEAIGNYY, CDR2 EKD. This CDR3 is built from 18 residues. The CDR3 loop reads CACDTGGYASRDTRQMFF. The CDR3 region has the DNA TGTGCCTGTGACACTGGGGGATACGCCTCCCGGGACACCCGACAGATGTTTTTC.

Comments on this clone: The TCRdb protein comes from a much larger clone and disagrees with this DNA's translation at residue 7, likely due to a read error; the protein given here is derived from the DNA. V is TRDV2 and J is TRDJ3, with D perhaps TRDD3 (5 bases). Germline values: CDR1 GEAIGNYY, CDR2 EKD. The V end was cut by 1 base, the J end by 0 bases, with 12 bases between. The CDR3 has 18 amino acids. The CDR3 here is CACDTGEFSSWDTRQMFF. As DNA, the CDR3 is TGTGCCTGTGACACTGGGGAATTTAGCTCCTGGGACACCCGACAGATGTTTTTC.

Comments on this clone: TCRdb shows a much larger clone's protein in place of this DNA's translation, and the two differ at residue 10, likely through a read error; the protein shown is translated from the DNA. This chain links TRDV2 with TRDJ3; TRDD3 aligns across 9 bases. CDR1 and CDR2 (germline): GEAIGNYY, EKD. This CDR3 has 18 residues. V gave up 2 bases and J gave up 2 bases; unmatched junction bases: 6. CDR3 loop: CACDKILGDPWDTRQMFF. The CDR3 bases are TGTGCCTGTGACAAAATACTGGGGGACCCCTGGGACACCCGACAGATGTTTTTC.

Within the sample, this clone is medium-sized. V gene TRDV2 combines with J gene TRDJ3; 8 positions agree with TRDD3. The CDR3 is 20 amino acids. Trimming took 2 bases from V and 0 from J; bases not matched to a gene: 11. In germline, CDR1 is GEAIGNYY, CDR2 EKD. CDR3 protein: CACDKYWGSQSSWDTRQMFF. The CDR3, as DNA: TGTGCCTGTGACAAGTACTGGGGGTCTCAGAGCTCCTGGGACACCCGACAGATGTTTTTC.